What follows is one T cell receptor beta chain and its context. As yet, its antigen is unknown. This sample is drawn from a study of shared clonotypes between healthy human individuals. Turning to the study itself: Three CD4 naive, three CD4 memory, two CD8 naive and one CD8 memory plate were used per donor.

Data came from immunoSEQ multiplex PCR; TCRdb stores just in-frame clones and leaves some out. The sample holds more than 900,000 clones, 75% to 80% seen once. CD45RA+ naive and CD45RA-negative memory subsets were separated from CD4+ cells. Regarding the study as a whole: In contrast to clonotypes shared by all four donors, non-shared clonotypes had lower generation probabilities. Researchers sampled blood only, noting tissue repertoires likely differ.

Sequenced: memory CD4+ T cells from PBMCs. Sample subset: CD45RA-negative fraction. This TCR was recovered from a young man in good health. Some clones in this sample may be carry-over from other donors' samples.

CDR3 nucleotides: TGTGCCATCACCGGAGGAGCGGGAGGGCCGGGTTTGGCGCGTGGTGAGCAGTTCTTC. Its translation: CAITGGAGGPGLARGEQFF. J is TRBJ2-1 and V is TRBV10-3, with 10 nucleotides matching TRBD2. CDR1 and CDR2 (germline): ENHRY, SYGVKD. The CDR3 consists of 19 residues. J was trimmed by 9 bases and V by 7 bases; bases with no gene match: 24.